This entry lists 21 T cell receptor beta chains sequenced from one sample in a study of T cells in Graves' hyperthyroidism and ophthalmopathy. The source material, RNA transcripts, was used to amplify TCR beta CDR3 regions. A set of HTBI primers served as the primers for a first-round RT-PCR of the TCR CDR3. TCRdb reanalysed the multiplex PCR reads using MiXCR and keeps one entry per CDR3 protein. The sample lists roughly 550,000 distinct CDR3 sequences; about 16% were seen once. Sequenced input: blood. The receptor source for this set is a woman younger than 45 with Graves' ophthalmopathy.

This clonotype has a count of ten or more. V gene TRBV5-5 combines with J gene TRBJ2-1; TRBD1 might be the D (6 bases). Germline CDR1 is SGHKS and CDR2 is YYEKEE (reference sequence). V was shortened by 0 bases and J by 9 bases, with 13 bases between the two germline ends. The length of the CDR3 is 14 residues. CDR3 residues: CASSLAHRAGEQFF. The DNA of the CDR3 is TGTGCCAGCAGCTTGGCTCACAGGGCGGGTGAGCAGTTCTTC.

The chain uses TRBV5-1 and TRBJ2-3; D perhaps matches TRBD2 (7 bases). CDR1 and CDR2 (germline): SGHRS, YFSETQ. V shed 8 bases and J shed 1 base, with 14 bases lying between them. This CDR3 contains 14 residues. CDR3 DNA: TGCGCCAGTTCGACGGGGGGCGGCACAGATACGCAGTATTTT. It is translated as CASSTGGGTDTQYF.

This chain connects TRBV28 to TRBJ1-1, with D uncertain. This CDR3 is built from 12 residues. Trimming removed 7 bases at V and 0 bases at J, with 6 bases between. Germline assignment: CDR1 MDHEN and CDR2 SYDVKM. CDR3 sequence: CASIKMNTEAFF. The DNA of the CDR3 is TGTGCCAGCATCAAAATGAACACTGAAGCTTTCTTT.

The rearrangement links TRBV11-2 to TRBJ1-2; perhaps TRBD1 as D (5 bases). Germline V lookup: CDR1 SGHAT, CDR2 FQNNGV. Between the trimmed V and J ends, which lost 0 bases and 5 bases, there was a span of 10 bases. The CDR3 is 14 amino acids. CDR3 protein: CASSLEGSGYGYTF. The CDR3 DNA sequence: TGTGCCAGCAGCTTAGAGGGGTCAGGGTATGGCTACACCTTC.

This clonotype occurred many times. CDR3 sequence (DNA): TGCAGTGCTCAGACTATTTTACGCCCCTACGAGCAGTACTTC. It encodes CSAQTILRPYEQYF. The gene calls are TRBV20-1 and TRBJ2-7, with D tentatively TRBD2 (5 bases). The CDR3 consists of 14 residues. V shed 5 bases and J shed 2 bases, with 16 bases lying between them. Germline V gives CDR1 DFQATT, CDR2 SNEGSKA (reference sequence).

V gene TRBV24-1 combines with J gene TRBJ2-1, with 8 bases identical to TRBD2. From germline, CDR1 is KGHDR and CDR2 SFDVKD. The V and J ends lost 6 bases and 4 bases, in that order; junction bases with no gene match: 10. The CDR3 runs 16 residues. The CDR3 loop reads CATSPSSGRPYNEQFF. CDR3 DNA: TGTGCCACCAGTCCCTCAAGCGGGAGACCGTACAATGAGCAGTTCTTC.

The chain is built from TRBV27 and TRBJ1-1; 8 nucleotides match TRBD1. V lost 6 bases, J lost 5 bases, and 11 bases stayed unmatched. This CDR3 is built from 15 residues. The germline gives CDR1 MNHEY, CDR2 SMNVEV (reference sequence). CDR3 DNA sequence: TGTGCCAGCAGCGAGATACAGGGGGAGGGTACTGAAGCTTTCTTT. Encoded protein: CASSEIQGEGTEAFF.

This clonotype was observed many times. The J gene is TRBJ1-1, the V gene TRBV6-1; possible D gene TRBD1, 5 bases. The ends were cut back, 7 bases at V and 4 bases at J, with 25 bases in the middle. The CDR3 runs to 17 residues. Germline CDR1 MNHNS, CDR2 SASEGT. CDR3 in amino acids: CASTGTQSIAFGTEAFF. CDR3 DNA: TGTGCCAGCACCGGGACCCAAAGCATCGCGTTTGGCACTGAAGCTTTCTTT.

This clonotype has only a few counts. The J gene is TRBJ2-2, the V gene TRBV20-1, with D unclear. Trimming pared 3 bases from V and 5 bases from J, leaving 16 bases between. There are 15 residues in the CDR3. From germline, CDR1 is DFQATT and CDR2 SNEGSKA (reference sequence). Written as DNA, the CDR3 is TGCAGTGCTAGTAGCCTGACGAAAATAACCGGGGAGCTGTTTTTT. It encodes CSASSLTKITGELFF.

In its sample, this clonotype was seen many times. The V gene is TRBV7-8, the J gene TRBJ1-5, with D possibly matching TRBD1 (5 bases). The germline gives CDR1 SGHVS, CDR2 FQNEAQ. This CDR3 is built from 16 residues. The V end was cut by 4 bases, the J end by 7 bases, with 20 bases between. CDR3 nucleotide sequence: TGTGCCAGCAGCTCCTCGGGAGGCAGGGACGACCAGCCCCAGCATTTT. Amino acid sequence: CASSSSGGRDDQPQHF.

In this sample, this clonotype turned up many times. This chain links TRBV12-3 or TRBV12-4 with TRBJ1-1, with 10 bases lining up with TRBD1. The CDR3 is 17 amino acids. J gave up 0 bases and V 3 bases, and 7 bases lay outside the gene matches. CDR3 bases: TGTGCCAGCAGTTTGGGGGACAGGGGAGACATGAACACTGAAGCTTTCTTT. Translation gives CASSLGDRGDMNTEAFF.

This clonotype came up many times. This sequence joins TRBV7-2 and TRBJ2-7, with D possibly being TRBD2 (7 bases). Trimming shortened V by 0 bases and J by 5 bases, and 14 bases separated the two germline ends. Looked up from germline, CDR1 is SGHTA and CDR2 is FQGNSA. This CDR3 is built from 15 residues. CDR3 sequence: CASSLAWGGSDEQYF. CDR3 nucleotide sequence: TGTGCCAGCAGCTTAGCCTGGGGGGGCTCGGACGAGCAGTACTTC.

This clonotype was seen a few times. The chain links TRBV11-1 to TRBJ1-2; 9 nucleotides match TRBD1. CDR1 is SGHAT and CDR2 is FQDESV in the germline V gene (reference sequence). The CDR3 consists of 17 residues. Germline trimming cut 7 bases from V and 4 bases from J; bases unmatched to any gene: 16. DNA for the CDR3: TGTGCCAGCAACTTTAGCCCTCCGGGACAGGGATTCTATGGCTACACCTTC. It is translated as CASNFSPPGQGFYGYTF.

This clonotype was detected ten times or more. V is TRBV7-9 and J is TRBJ2-5; 14 bases line up with TRBD2. With V trimmed by 4 bases and J by 3 bases, 4 bases remained unmatched. This CDR3 region has 16 residues. Germline values: CDR1 SEHNR, CDR2 FQNEAQ (reference sequence). CDR3 sequence (DNA): TGTGCCAGCAGCTCGACGACTAGCGGGAGGGAAGAGACCCAGTACTTC. Translated: CASSSTTSGREETQYF.

This clonotype showed up many times. The rearrangement uses TRBV28 and TRBJ2-1; D possibly corresponds to TRBD2 (6 bases). Germline loops: CDR1 MDHEN, CDR2 SYDVKM. CDR3 length: 14 residues. V lost 6 bases and J lost 1, with 10 bases in between. The CDR3 DNA follows: TGTGCCAGCAGCCCAGCGGGTTCCTACAATGAGCAGTTCTTC. Translation gives CASSPAGSYNEQFF.

This clonotype has a count of ten or more. The chain employs TRBV30 and TRBJ2-7, with D tentatively TRBD1 (5 bases). The V end lost 2 bases, the J end lost 7 bases, and 15 bases lay between the germline ends. Germline V gene data show CDR1 as GTSNPN and CDR2 as SVGIG (reference sequence). The CDR3 sequence is 13 residues long. CDR3 loop: CAWSPLRGGEQYF. The CDR3, as DNA: TGTGCCTGGAGTCCTTTAAGGGGTGGGGAGCAGTACTTC.

This clonotype has just a few counts. The gene calls are TRBV20-1 and TRBJ1-4; the D gene is possibly TRBD1 (5 bases). This CDR3 is built from 14 residues. V shed 0 bases and J shed 8 bases, with 13 bases lying between them. The germline V gene has CDR1 DFQATT and CDR2 SNEGSKA (reference sequence). This CDR3 is CSARESGLGEKLFF. The CDR3 nucleotides are TGCAGTGCTAGAGAATCAGGGCTTGGGGAAAAACTGTTTTTT.

This clonotype was observed a few times. The chain uses TRBV10-2 and TRBJ2-7; TRBD1 aligns across 7 bases. J was trimmed by 3 bases and V by 7 bases; bases with no gene match: 15. Germline-derived CDR1 and CDR2 are WSHSY and SAAADI. CDR3 length equals 16 residues. The CDR3 loop is CASTSRPRDSHYEQYF. CDR3 DNA: TGCGCCAGCACGAGTAGGCCGAGGGACAGTCACTACGAGCAGTACTTC.

This clonotype was seen a single time. A much larger clone is a single base away; this may be a read error. J is TRBJ2-2 and V is TRBV20-1, with a weak D call TRBD2 (5 bases). Germline V gene sequence: CDR1 DFQATT, CDR2 SNEGSKA (reference sequence). The length of the CDR3 is 12 residues. CDR3 region: CSARYGPGEPFF. CDR3 DNA sequence: TGCAGTGCTAGATACGGACCCGGGGAGCCGTTTTTT.

Here the CDR3 DNA reads TGCAGCGTTGAAGAATCCTCTGGAAACACCATATATTTT. It codes for CSVEESSGNTIYF. The chain joins TRBV29-1 to TRBJ1-3; D is unclear. CDR1 is SQVTM, CDR2 ANQGSEA, per germline. With 0 bases removed from V and 0 bases from J, the gap between germline ends came to 3 bases. The length of the CDR3 is 13 residues. The full variable domain, its missing parts supplied by reference TRBV29-1 and TRBJ1-3, is SAVISQKPSRDICQRGTSLTIQCQVDSQVTMMFWYRQQPGQSLTLIATANQGSEATYESGFVIDKFPISRPNLTFSTLTVSNMSPEDSSIYLCSVEESSGNTIYFGEGSWLTVV.

The V and J genes are TRBV6-1 and TRBJ1-5, with 9 bases matching TRBD1. There are 16 residues in the CDR3. Germline V gene lookup returns CDR1 MNHNS and CDR2 SASEGT. Trimming at V came to 3 bases and at J to 0 bases, leaving 3 bases not matched to a gene. In DNA, the CDR3 is TGTGCCAGCAGTGAGGGGGACAGGGTTAGCAATCAGCCCCAGCATTTT. It codes for CASSEGDRVSNQPQHF.